Listed below are T cell receptor beta chains from one sample, sequenced in a study of metastatic and nonmetastatic thyroid tumors. With MiXCR, TCRdb called clones anew from the PCR reads. The profile shows more than 70,000 clones, 7.5% to 9% of them singletons. Source material: blood. The receptors shown here come from a female donor with papillary thyroid cancer or a benign thyroid nodule (not recorded which). Some clones in this sample may be carry-over from other donors' samples. Both conserved end residues are trimmed from each CDR3. Fields, in order: J gene, clone size, V gene, CDR3 protein. The size field is filled for only some rows; it gives once, few, many or a size class.

>TRBJ2-7|many|TRBV20-1
SARAPPSGAEQY
>TRBJ1-2|many|TRBV29-1
SVDRGGYT
>TRBJ2-7|-|TRBV2
VSSAWTGSYEQY
>TRBJ2-7|many|TRBV6-1
ASRTGGGFYEQY
>TRBJ1-2|many|TRBV19
ASSMDRVGGYT
>TRBJ2-1|many|TRBV7-2
ASSLLGGSHEQF
>TRBJ2-7|-|TRBV20-1
SATSGHAGEQY
>TRBJ2-2|many|TRBV11-2
ASSLEGQGGELF
>TRBJ1-2|few|TRBV11-1
ASRTSQDSNYGYT
>TRBJ1-5|many|TRBV6-2/TRBV6-3
ASSYKGAGNQPQH
>TRBJ1-3|few|TRBV7-2
ASNTGVSGNTIY